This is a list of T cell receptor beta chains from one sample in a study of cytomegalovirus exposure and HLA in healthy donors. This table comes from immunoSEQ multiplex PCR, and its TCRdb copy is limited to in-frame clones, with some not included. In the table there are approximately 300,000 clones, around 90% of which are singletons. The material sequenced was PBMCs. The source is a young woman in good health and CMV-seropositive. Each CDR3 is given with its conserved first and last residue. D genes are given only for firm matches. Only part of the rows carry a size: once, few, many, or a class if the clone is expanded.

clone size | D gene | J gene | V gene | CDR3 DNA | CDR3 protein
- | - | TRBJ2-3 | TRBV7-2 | TGTGCCAGCAGCGGGACAAATGTAGGCACAGATACGCAGTATTTT | CASSGTNVGTDTQYF
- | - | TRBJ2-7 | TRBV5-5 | TGTGCCAGCAGCTTGTGGACAGATAGGGGCGAGCAGTACTTC | CASSLWTDRGEQYF
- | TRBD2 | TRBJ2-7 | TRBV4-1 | TGCGCCAGCAGCCTTACGGGGGGGCTGAATGAGCAGTACTTC | CASSLTGGLNEQYF
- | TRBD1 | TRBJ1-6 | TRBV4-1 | TGCGCCAGCAGTCCCAGGGCGGGACAGGGGTGGTCACCCCTCCACTTT | CASSPRAGQGWSPLHF
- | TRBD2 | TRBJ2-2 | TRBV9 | TGTGCCAGCAGCGTAGTCCCCGGGACTAGCGGGGTATCCGGGGAGCTGTTTTTT | CASSVVPGTSGVSGELFF
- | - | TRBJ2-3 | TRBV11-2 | TGTGCCAGCAGCGTAAGACCGGGACTTCACACAGATACGCAGTATTTT | CASSVRPGLHTDTQYF
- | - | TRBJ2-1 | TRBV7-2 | TGTGCCAGCAGCTTAGGTCTAGGGGCAAACAATGAGCAGTTCTTC | CASSLGLGANNEQFF
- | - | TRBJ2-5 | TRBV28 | TGTGCCAGCAGGTCTCTGGAGACCCAGTACTTC | CASRSLETQYF
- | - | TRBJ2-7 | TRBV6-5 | TGTGCCAGCAGCTATTCTGAACACTTCTACGAGCAGTACTTC | CASSYSEHFYEQYF
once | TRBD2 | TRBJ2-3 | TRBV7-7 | TGTGCCAGCAGCTTAAGAGCGGGGAGAACAGATACGCAGTATTTT | CASSLRAGRTDTQYF
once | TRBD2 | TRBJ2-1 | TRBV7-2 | TGTGCCAGCAGCTTAGAGTTCTGGGTAGCGGGCACTTTCCGTGAGCAGTTCTTC | CASSLEFWVAGTFREQFF
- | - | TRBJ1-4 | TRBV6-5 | TGTGCCAGCAGTTACCGGCGGAATCCAGGGGAAAAACTGTTTTTT | CASSYRRNPGEKLFF
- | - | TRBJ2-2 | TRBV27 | TGTGCCAGCAGTTTCCTTGGACATATTGGGGCCACCGGGGAGCTGTTTTTT | CASSFLGHIGATGELFF
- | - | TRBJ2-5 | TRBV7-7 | TGTGCCAGTCCATCGGCCCAGTACTTC | CASPSAQYF
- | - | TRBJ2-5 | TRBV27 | TGTGCCAGCAGTTTAGAGGGAGAGACCCAGTACTTC | CASSLEGETQYF
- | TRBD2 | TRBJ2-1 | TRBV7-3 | TGTGCCAGCAGTTTAAGCAGACTAGCGGGATCCAATGAGCAGTTCTTC | CASSLSRLAGSNEQFF
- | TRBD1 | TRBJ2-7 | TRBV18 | TGTGCCAGCTCACACGAGGGACCGGGACAGGGTCGCCACGAGCAGTACTTC | CASSHEGPGQGRHEQYF
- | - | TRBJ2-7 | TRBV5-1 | TGCGCCAGCAGCCTATCCACAGGGCAGGTCTACGAGCAGTACTTC | CASSLSTGQVYEQYF
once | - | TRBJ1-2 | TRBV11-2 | TGTGCCAGCAGCTCAGTAGACAGGCCCTATGGCTACACCTTC | CASSSVDRPYGYTF
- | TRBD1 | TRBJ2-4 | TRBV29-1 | TGCAGCGCAGACTCCCGGGACAGCAAAAACATTCAGTACTTC | CSADSRDSKNIQYF
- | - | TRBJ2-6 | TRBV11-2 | TGTGCCAGCAGGGCCTTAGTGACTGGGGCCAACGTCCTGACTTTC | CASRALVTGANVLTF
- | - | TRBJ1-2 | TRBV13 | TGTGCCAGCAGCTTCGGGACTCTGGGGGGCTATGGCTACACCTTC | CASSFGTLGGYGYTF
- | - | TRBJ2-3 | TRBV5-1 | TGCGCCAGCAGCTTGGGGCACGACACAGATACGCAGTATTTT | CASSLGHDTDTQYF
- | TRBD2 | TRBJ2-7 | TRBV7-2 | TGTGCCAGCAGCTTAGTGCGGGGGGCCTACGAGCAGTACTTC | CASSLVRGAYEQYF
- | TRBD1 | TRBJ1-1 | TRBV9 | TGTGCCAGCAGCGTAGTGGGACAGGGGAACACTGAAGCTTTCTTT | CASSVVGQGNTEAFF
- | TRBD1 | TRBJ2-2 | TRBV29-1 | TGCAGCGTTCCTCGACAGGGGGCGATCGGGGAGCTGTTTTTT | CSVPRQGAIGELFF
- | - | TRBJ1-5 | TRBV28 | TGTGCCAGCAGTATCGATCCGACAGGAAGCAATCAGCCCCAGCATTTT | CASSIDPTGSNQPQHF
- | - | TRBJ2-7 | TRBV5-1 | TGCGCCAGCAGCTTGGGTGGGGCCCCCTACGAGCAGTACTTC | CASSLGGAPYEQYF
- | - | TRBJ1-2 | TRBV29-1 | TGCAGCGTTGATGCGGAGGCCCACTATGGCTACACCTTC | CSVDAEAHYGYTF